These 2 T cell receptor beta chains were all obtained from the same sample, sequenced in a study of T-cell reconstitution after alpha-beta-depleted transplantation in children. A TCRbeta library incorporating unique molecular identifiers was prepared. TCRdb re-analysed the PCR reads in MiXCR, keeping a single row per CDR3 protein. The repertoire consists of about 98,000 distinct CDR3 sequences, with around 6% occurring once and the leading ten covering 6% to 7%. Sequencing used PBMCs, mostly from graft donor cells, obtained 60 days after TCRalphabeta/CD19-depleted stem cell transplant. The receptor source for this set is a female patient aged 2 to 10 who had a stem cell transplant for Fanconi anemia, so the T cells may come from the graft donor.

In its sample, this clonotype was seen a few times. Written as DNA, the CDR3 is TGTGCCTGGAGTGTGTCATGGATGAACACTGAAGCTTTCTTT. Its translation is CAWSVSWMNTEAFF. The chain joins TRBV30 to TRBJ1-1, with D hard to call. Germline CDR1 GTSNPN, CDR2 SVGIG (reference sequence). The CDR3 runs to 14 residues. Trimming removed 0 bases from V and 0 bases from J, with 8 bases in between.

This clonotype was counted ten times or more. V usage is TRBV10-2 and J usage is TRBJ2-7; TRBD2 matches 14 bases. The CDR3 sequence is 15 residues long. V dropped 9 bases and J dropped 5; count of bases not matched to a gene: 9. Germline CDR1 reads WSHSY; CDR2 reads SAAADI. This CDR3 reads CASIRLAGGLNEQYF. CDR3 coding DNA: TGCGCCAGTATTCGACTAGCGGGAGGGCTCAACGAGCAGTACTTC.